Below, 4 T cell receptor beta chains from the same sample are listed, as sequenced in a study of graft-versus-host responses after intestinal transplantation. Processing of graft tissue released intraepithelial and lamina propria lymphocytes. Clones were sequenced by immunoSEQ multiplex PCR, and TCRdb holds only the in-frame ones, with some missing. Of 13,000 or so clones in the sample, around 74% are singletons; the top ten hold less than 9%. The sequences come from ileum tissue, collected 16 days after intestinal transplant. The origin of the receptors is a human patient who received an intestinal transplant, so some T cells may come from the graft donor.

This clone came up once. The chain combines TRBV9 with TRBJ1-3; perhaps TRBD1 as D (5 bases). This CDR3 comprises 15 residues. Between the trimmed V and J ends, which lost 2 bases and 4 bases, there was a span of 13 bases. Germline V CDR1 and CDR2: SGDLS, YYNGEE. This CDR3 is CASSVYGGEGNTIYF. The CDR3 region has the DNA TGTGCCAGCAGCGTTTACGGGGGGGAAGGAAACACCATATATTTT.

This rearrangement joins TRBV6-6 to TRBJ1-2, with D possibly TRBD1 on 5 matching bases. The CDR3 extends over 13 amino acids. The germline V gene encodes CDR1 MNHNY and CDR2 SVGAGI (reference sequence). V was shortened by 2 bases and J by 8 bases, with 12 bases between the two germline ends. The CDR3 reads CASSYPFRGGYTF. The CDR3, as DNA: TGTGCCAGCAGTTACCCCTTCCGGGGGGGCTACACCTTC.

This chain connects TRBV30 to TRBJ2-1; maybe TRBD1 (6 bases). The germline gives CDR1 GTSNPN, CDR2 SVGIG (reference sequence). The CDR3 is made up of 13 amino acids. The V end was cut by 5 bases, the J end by 4 bases, with 12 bases between. As DNA, the CDR3 is TGTGCCTGGGAAGAGGACAGTTACAATGAGCAGTTCTTC. This encodes CAWEEDSYNEQFF.

V gene TRBV7-9 combines with J gene TRBJ2-1; D is unclear. V lost 4 bases and J lost 6, with 10 bases in between. The CDR3 has 13 amino acids. Germline V lookup: CDR1 SEHNR, CDR2 FQNEAQ (reference sequence). The CDR3 reads CASSSGNSNEQFF. CDR3 in DNA: TGTGCCAGCAGCTCCGGAAACAGCAATGAGCAGTTCTTC.